A selection of T cell receptor beta chains follows, all from one sample in a study of blood T cell repertoires in COVID-19. Profiled with immunoSEQ multiplex PCR; TCRdb holds only in-frame clones, not every one. The sample comprises a few hundred thousand clones, 90% of which are singletons, and 0.95% to 1.3% rests with the top ten. The sequencing input was peripheral blood. All receptors derive from a middle-aged woman with COVID-19, enrolled during active disease. CDR3s include the opening cysteine and the closing phenylalanine or tryptophan. A D gene is named only where the DNA matches it firmly. Size tells how often a clone was seen (once, few, many) or the class of an expanded clone, and some rows leave it out.

cdr3_nt: TGTGCCAGCAGCCGACCGGGGAAATCTGGAAACACCATATATTTT; cdr3_aa: CASSRPGKSGNTIYF; d_call: -; clone_size: -; v_call: TRBV7-8; j_call: TRBJ1-3
cdr3_nt: TGTGCCAGCAGCTTGGACAGATTTGAAGCTTTCTTT; cdr3_aa: CASSLDRFEAFF; d_call: -; clone_size: -; v_call: TRBV5-6; j_call: TRBJ1-1
cdr3_nt: TGTGCCAGTCAGCAGGGGGTTATGAATGGCTACACCTTC; cdr3_aa: CASQQGVMNGYTF; d_call: TRBD1; clone_size: -; v_call: TRBV7-9; j_call: TRBJ1-2
cdr3_nt: TGTGCCAGTAGTCCCTCCCCGGGACAGGGGGAAAAACTGTTTTTT; cdr3_aa: CASSPSPGQGEKLFF; d_call: TRBD1; clone_size: -; v_call: TRBV19; j_call: TRBJ1-4
cdr3_nt: TGCGCCAGCAGCTTGGATGGCAGATCCCAAGAGACCCAGTACTTC; cdr3_aa: CASSLDGRSQETQYF; d_call: -; clone_size: once; v_call: TRBV5-1; j_call: TRBJ2-5
cdr3_nt: TGTGCCAGCACCAACAGGGATTTAGGTGAAGCTTTCTTT; cdr3_aa: CASTNRDLGEAFF; d_call: -; clone_size: -; v_call: TRBV5-6; j_call: TRBJ1-1
cdr3_nt: TGTGCCACCAGCAGAGCCGGCTCGGGGTTGCTCTATGGCTACACCTTC; cdr3_aa: CATSRAGSGLLYGYTF; d_call: -; clone_size: -; v_call: TRBV15; j_call: TRBJ1-2
cdr3_nt: TGTGCCATCAGTGAGCCGGGACAGGGTGGGCAGCCCCAGCATTTT; cdr3_aa: CAISEPGQGGQPQHF; d_call: TRBD1; clone_size: -; v_call: TRBV10-3; j_call: TRBJ1-5
cdr3_nt: TGTGCCAGTAGTACCCGGGACAGGGTTCACTATGGCTACACCTTC; cdr3_aa: CASSTRDRVHYGYTF; d_call: TRBD1; clone_size: -; v_call: TRBV19; j_call: TRBJ1-2
cdr3_nt: TGTGCCAGTACGACAGGGACTTATCAGCCCCAGCATTTT; cdr3_aa: CASTTGTYQPQHF; d_call: TRBD1; clone_size: -; v_call: TRBV19; j_call: TRBJ1-5
cdr3_nt: TGTGCCAGCAGTTTAGTAGCGGGGTTCTCCCTCCACTTT; cdr3_aa: CASSLVAGFSLHF; d_call: -; clone_size: -; v_call: TRBV12-3/TRBV12-4; j_call: TRBJ1-6
cdr3_nt: TGTGCCAGCTGGGGCCCGGGACAGGGGGACTATGGCTACACCTTC; cdr3_aa: CASWGPGQGDYGYTF; d_call: TRBD1; clone_size: -; v_call: TRBV19; j_call: TRBJ1-2
cdr3_nt: TGTGCCAGCAGCACGACAGGGGATACCGGGGAGCTGTTTTTT; cdr3_aa: CASSTTGDTGELFF; d_call: TRBD1; clone_size: -; v_call: TRBV7-9; j_call: TRBJ2-2
cdr3_nt: TGTGCCAGCAGCGTTTCAGGGTCAGGCAATCAGCCCCAGCATTTT; cdr3_aa: CASSVSGSGNQPQHF; d_call: -; clone_size: few; v_call: TRBV9; j_call: TRBJ1-5
cdr3_nt: TGTGCCAGCAGCTCCTCTCCCCTGAGCTCTGGAAACACCATATATTTT; cdr3_aa: CASSSSPLSSGNTIYF; d_call: -; clone_size: -; v_call: TRBV5-6; j_call: TRBJ1-3
cdr3_nt: TGCAGCGTGCACGGGGGGACAGGGGTGAATGAGCAGTTCTTC; cdr3_aa: CSVHGGTGVNEQFF; d_call: TRBD1; clone_size: -; v_call: TRBV29-1; j_call: TRBJ2-1
cdr3_nt: TGCGCCAGCAGCTTGGGCGGAAACACTGAAGCTTTCTTT; cdr3_aa: CASSLGGNTEAFF; d_call: -; clone_size: -; v_call: TRBV5-1; j_call: TRBJ1-1
cdr3_nt: TGTGCCAGCAGTGAACTCACAGATACGCAGTATTTT; cdr3_aa: CASSELTDTQYF; d_call: -; clone_size: -; v_call: TRBV28; j_call: TRBJ2-3
cdr3_nt: TGTGCCAGCAGCCAAGAGGGGCACTACGAGCAGTACTTC; cdr3_aa: CASSQEGHYEQYF; d_call: -; clone_size: -; v_call: TRBV3-1/TRBV3-2; j_call: TRBJ2-7
cdr3_nt: TGCGCCAGCGGGCCGGTCACAGCAGAATACGAGCAGTACTTC; cdr3_aa: CASGPVTAEYEQYF; d_call: -; clone_size: -; v_call: TRBV5-1; j_call: TRBJ2-7
cdr3_nt: TGTGCCAGCAGAGTGGCGGGACAGGGGGCAAGGGAGCAGTACTTC; cdr3_aa: CASRVAGQGAREQYF; d_call: TRBD1; clone_size: once; v_call: TRBV2; j_call: TRBJ2-7
cdr3_nt: TGTGCCAGCAGCTTATCGGGGGGCAACACTGAAGCTTTCTTT; cdr3_aa: CASSLSGGNTEAFF; d_call: -; clone_size: -; v_call: TRBV7-9; j_call: TRBJ1-1
cdr3_nt: TGTGCCAGCAGTTTACGGGGAGCTGAAGCTTTCTTT; cdr3_aa: CASSLRGAEAFF; d_call: -; clone_size: -; v_call: TRBV28; j_call: TRBJ1-1